Reported below is one TCR beta chain. Its antigen is currently unknown. These data belong to a study of PD-L1 blockade in urothelial cancer. Study observations and caveats: Better progression-free and overall survival followed lower pretreatment blood clonality.

Germline lookup yields CDR1 SGHAT and CDR2 FQNNGV. The V and J ends lost 5 bases and 4 bases, in that order; junction bases with no gene match: 8. The CDR3 covers 15 residues. Repertoires were generated with immunoSEQ multiplex PCR, while TCRdb's copy carries only in-frame clones and drops some. The sample includes around 43,000 clones, roughly 88% of them seen just once. Time point reported: pretreatment peripheral blood. The sequence was collected from a donor aged 40 or over with urothelial cancer. The specimen comprised PBMCs, sampled around atezolizumab (anti-PD-L1) treatment. The genes are TRBV11-2 and TRBJ2-3; TRBD2 agrees at 8 bases. This CDR3 reads CASSPRTSRPDTQYF. The CDR3 nucleotides are TGTGCCAGCAGCCCCCGGACTAGCCGCCCAGATACGCAGTATTTT.